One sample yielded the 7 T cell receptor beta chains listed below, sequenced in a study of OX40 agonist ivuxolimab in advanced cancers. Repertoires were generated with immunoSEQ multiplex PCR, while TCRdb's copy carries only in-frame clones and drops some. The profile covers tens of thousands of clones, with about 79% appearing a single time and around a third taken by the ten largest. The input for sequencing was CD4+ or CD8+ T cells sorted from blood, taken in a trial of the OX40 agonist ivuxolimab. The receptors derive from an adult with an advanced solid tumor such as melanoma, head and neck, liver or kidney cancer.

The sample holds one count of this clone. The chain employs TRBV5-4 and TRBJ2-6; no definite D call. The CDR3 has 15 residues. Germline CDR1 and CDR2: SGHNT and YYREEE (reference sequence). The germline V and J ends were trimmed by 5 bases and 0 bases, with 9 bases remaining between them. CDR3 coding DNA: TGTGCCAGCAGAGGTCGTCACTCTGGGGCCAACGTCCTGACTTTC. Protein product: CASRGRHSGANVLTF.

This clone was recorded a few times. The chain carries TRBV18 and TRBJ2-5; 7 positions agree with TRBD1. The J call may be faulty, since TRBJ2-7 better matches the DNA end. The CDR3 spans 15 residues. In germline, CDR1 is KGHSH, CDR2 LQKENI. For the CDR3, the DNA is TGTGCCAGCTCCCCCAGACAGGGAGTCCCCTACGAGCAGTACTTC. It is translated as CASSPRQGVPYEQYF.

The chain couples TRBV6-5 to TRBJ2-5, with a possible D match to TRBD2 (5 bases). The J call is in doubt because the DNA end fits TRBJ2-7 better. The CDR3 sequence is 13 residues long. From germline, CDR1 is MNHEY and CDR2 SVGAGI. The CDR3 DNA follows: TGTGCCAGCAGGGGCGGGCATTCCTACGAGCAGTACTTC. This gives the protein CASRGGHSYEQYF.

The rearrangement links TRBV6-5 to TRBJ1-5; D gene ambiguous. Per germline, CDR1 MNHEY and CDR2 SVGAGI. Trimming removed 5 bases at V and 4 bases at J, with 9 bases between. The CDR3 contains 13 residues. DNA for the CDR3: TGTGCCAGCAGTGAATCGGGTAATCAGCCCCAGCATTTT. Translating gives CASSESGNQPQHF.

The CDR3 reads CASRRPGDRATEAFF. CDR3 in DNA: TGTGCCAGCAGGCGCCCCGGGGACAGGGCCACTGAAGCTTTCTTT. This chain links TRBV6-5 with TRBJ1-1; 9 bases are shared with TRBD1. Germline V gene lookup returns CDR1 MNHEY and CDR2 SVGAGI. The V and J ends lost 6 bases and 4 bases, in that order; junction bases with no gene match: 9. This CDR3 is built from 15 residues.

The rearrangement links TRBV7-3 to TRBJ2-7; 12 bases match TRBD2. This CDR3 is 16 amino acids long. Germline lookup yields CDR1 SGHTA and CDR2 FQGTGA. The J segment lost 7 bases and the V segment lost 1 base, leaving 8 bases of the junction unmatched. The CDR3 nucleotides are TGTGCCAGCAGCTTAAATGTCCTAGCGGGAGGGAGGGAGCAGTACTTC. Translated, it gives CASSLNVLAGGREQYF.

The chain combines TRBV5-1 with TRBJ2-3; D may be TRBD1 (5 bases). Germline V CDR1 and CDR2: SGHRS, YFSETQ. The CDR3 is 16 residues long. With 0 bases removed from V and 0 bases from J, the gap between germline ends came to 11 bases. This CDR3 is CASSLGTGTSTDTQYF. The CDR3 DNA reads TGCGCCAGCAGCTTGGGAACAGGAACTAGCACAGATACGCAGTATTTT.